This TCR beta chain was observed in a study of cytomegalovirus exposure and HLA in healthy donors. Study findings and constraints: Within a later analysis, the majority of CMV-associated TCR beta chains appeared HLA-restricted.

The PCR ran on 60 Vbeta and 13 Jbeta primers. Repertoires were generated with immunoSEQ multiplex PCR, while TCRdb's copy carries only in-frame clones and drops some. The data show 100,000 or so clones, with around 63% seen just once and approximately 3% held by the top ten. Concerning this clone: Its target is not known.

Germline V lookup: CDR1 MNHNS, CDR2 SASEGT. The CDR3 runs 16 residues. Deletions cut 4 bases from V and 1 base from J, with 17 bases between. The receptor was isolated from a man younger than 40 in good health and CMV-seronegative. The sequencing sample was made of PBMCs. J is TRBJ2-7 and V is TRBV6-1; tentative D call: TRBD2 (6 bases). CDR3 loop: CASSATLALPSYEQYF. DNA of the CDR3: TGTGCCAGCAGTGCTACCCTAGCGCTCCCTTCCTACGAGCAGTACTTC.